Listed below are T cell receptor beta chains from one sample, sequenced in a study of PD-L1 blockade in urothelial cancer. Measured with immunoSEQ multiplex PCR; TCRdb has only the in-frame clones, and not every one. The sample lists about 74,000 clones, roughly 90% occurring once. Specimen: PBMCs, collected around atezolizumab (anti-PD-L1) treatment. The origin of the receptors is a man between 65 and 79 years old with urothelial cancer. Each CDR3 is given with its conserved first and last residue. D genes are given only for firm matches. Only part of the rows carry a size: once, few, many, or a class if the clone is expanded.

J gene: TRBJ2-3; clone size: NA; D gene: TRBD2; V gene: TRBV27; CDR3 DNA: TGTGCCACCAACATTAGCGGGTCGACAGATACGCAGTATTTT; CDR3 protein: CATNISGSTDTQYF
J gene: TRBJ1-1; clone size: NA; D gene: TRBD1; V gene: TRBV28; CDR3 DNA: TGTGCCAGCCTCGGCACAGGGGGTGTTGAAGCTTTCTTT; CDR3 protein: CASLGTGGVEAFF
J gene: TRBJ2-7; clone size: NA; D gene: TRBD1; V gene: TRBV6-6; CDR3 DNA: TGTGCCAGCAGTTGGGGACAGATCGTCTACGAGCAGTACTTC; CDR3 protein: CASSWGQIVYEQYF
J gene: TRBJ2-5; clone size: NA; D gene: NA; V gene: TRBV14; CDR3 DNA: TGTGCCAGCAGCCAAGATAGGGGGGAGACCCAGTACTTC; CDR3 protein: CASSQDRGETQYF
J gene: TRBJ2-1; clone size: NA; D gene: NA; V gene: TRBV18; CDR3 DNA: TGTGCCAGCTCACCACTCGGCGGTGAGCAGTTCTTC; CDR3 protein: CASSPLGGEQFF
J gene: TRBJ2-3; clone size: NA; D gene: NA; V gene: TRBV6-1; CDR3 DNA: TGTGCCAGCAGTGAATGGTTACTAGGGGATACGCAGTATTTT; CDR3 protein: CASSEWLLGDTQYF
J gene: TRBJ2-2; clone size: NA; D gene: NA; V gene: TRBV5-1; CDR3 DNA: TGCGCCAGCAGCTTACGGGACTTCAACACCGGGGAGCTGTTTTTT; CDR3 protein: CASSLRDFNTGELFF
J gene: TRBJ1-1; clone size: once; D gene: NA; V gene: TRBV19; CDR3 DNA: TGTGCCAGTAGGACCCCGGGGGGTTTCGGCACTGAAGCTTTCTTT; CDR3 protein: CASRTPGGFGTEAFF
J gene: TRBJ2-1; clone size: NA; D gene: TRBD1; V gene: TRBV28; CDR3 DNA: TGTGCCAGCAGTCCGGACAGGGGGGTCTACAATGAGCAGTTCTTC; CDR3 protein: CASSPDRGVYNEQFF
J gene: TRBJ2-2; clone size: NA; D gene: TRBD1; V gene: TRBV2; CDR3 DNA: TGTGCCAGCAGACAGGACAGGGCGAACACCGGGGAGCTGTTTTTT; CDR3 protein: CASRQDRANTGELFF
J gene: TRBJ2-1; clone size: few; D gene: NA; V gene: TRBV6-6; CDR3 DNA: TGTGCCAGCAGTTACTCGGTGGAGAATGAGCAGTTCTTC; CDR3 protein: CASSYSVENEQFF
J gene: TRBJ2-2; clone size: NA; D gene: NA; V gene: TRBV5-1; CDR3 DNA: TGCGCCAGCAGCCAGGACAGTGCTGCTACCGGGGAGCTGTTTTTT; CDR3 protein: CASSQDSAATGELFF
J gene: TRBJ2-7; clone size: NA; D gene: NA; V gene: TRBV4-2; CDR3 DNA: TGTGCCAGCAGCCCGGAGGACAGATTCTCCTACGAGCAGTACTTC; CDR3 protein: CASSPEDRFSYEQYF
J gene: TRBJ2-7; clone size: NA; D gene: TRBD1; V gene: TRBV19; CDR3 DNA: TGTGCCAGTAGTGGCCAGGGGGCTTCCTACGAGCAGTACTTC; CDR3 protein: CASSGQGASYEQYF
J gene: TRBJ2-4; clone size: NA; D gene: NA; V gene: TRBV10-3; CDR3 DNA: TGTGCCATCAGTGTAGGGGAACATCTAAACATTCAGTACTTC; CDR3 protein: CAISVGEHLNIQYF
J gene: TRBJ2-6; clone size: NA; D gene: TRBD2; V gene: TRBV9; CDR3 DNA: TGTGCCAGCGGCAGGACTAGCGGGAGGGGCTCTGGGGCCAACGTCCTGACTTTC; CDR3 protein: CASGRTSGRGSGANVLTF
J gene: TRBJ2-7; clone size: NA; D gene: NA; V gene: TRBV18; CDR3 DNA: TGTGCCAGTTCACCTCCCTCTTCCTACGAGCAGTACTTC; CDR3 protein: CASSPPSSYEQYF
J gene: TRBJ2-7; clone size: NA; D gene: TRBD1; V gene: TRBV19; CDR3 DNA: TGTGCCAGTAGTCCGGGACAGGGAGGCCACGAGCAGTACTTC; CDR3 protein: CASSPGQGGHEQYF
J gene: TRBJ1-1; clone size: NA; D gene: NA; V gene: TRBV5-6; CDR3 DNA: TGTGCCAGCAGCTTAGGGGGGGCGAGCACTGAAGCTTTCTTT; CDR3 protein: CASSLGGASTEAFF
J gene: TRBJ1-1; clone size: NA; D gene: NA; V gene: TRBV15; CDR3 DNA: TGTGCCACCAGCAGAGATATTAGCCTGAACACTGAAGCTTTCTTT; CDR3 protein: CATSRDISLNTEAFF
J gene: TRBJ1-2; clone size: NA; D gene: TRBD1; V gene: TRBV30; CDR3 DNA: TGTGCCGTCATCCGGGGACAGGATAACTATGGCTACACCTTC; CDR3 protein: CAVIRGQDNYGYTF
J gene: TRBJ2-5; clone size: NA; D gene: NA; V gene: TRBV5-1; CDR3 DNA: TGCGCCAGCAGCTTGGTGAAGGGGTCTAAAGAGACCCAGTACTTC; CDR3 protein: CASSLVKGSKETQYF
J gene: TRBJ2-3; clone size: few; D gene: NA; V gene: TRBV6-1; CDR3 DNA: TGTGCCACCACTATCGGGGGTCCAGATACGCAGTATTTT; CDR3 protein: CATTIGGPDTQYF
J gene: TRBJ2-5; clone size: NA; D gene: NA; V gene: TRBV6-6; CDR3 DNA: TGTGCCAGCAGTTACGAATCGGTACAGGGTAAAAAGACCCAGTACTTC; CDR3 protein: CASSYESVQGKKTQYF
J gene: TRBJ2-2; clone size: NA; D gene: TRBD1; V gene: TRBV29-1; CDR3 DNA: TGCAGCGCCCTAGAGACAGGGGGCACCGGGGAGCTGTTTTTT; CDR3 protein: CSALETGGTGELFF
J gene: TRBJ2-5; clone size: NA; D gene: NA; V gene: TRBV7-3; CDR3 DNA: TGTGCCAGCAGCTTAACTGGCGGGAAAGAGACCCAGTACTTC; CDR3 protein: CASSLTGGKETQYF
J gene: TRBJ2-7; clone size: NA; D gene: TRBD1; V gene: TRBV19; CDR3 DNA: TGTGCCAGTAGTAATTCACAGGGGAACTACGAGCAGTACTTC; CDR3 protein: CASSNSQGNYEQYF
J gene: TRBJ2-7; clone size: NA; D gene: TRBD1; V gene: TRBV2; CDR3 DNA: TGTGCCAGCAGGGGACAGGGATACTCCTACGAGCAGTACTTC; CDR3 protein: CASRGQGYSYEQYF
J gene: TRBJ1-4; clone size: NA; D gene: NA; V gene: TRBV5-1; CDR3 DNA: TGCGCCAGCAGCTTGTCACAGGGCGTTGAAAAACTGTTTTTT; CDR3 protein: CASSLSQGVEKLFF
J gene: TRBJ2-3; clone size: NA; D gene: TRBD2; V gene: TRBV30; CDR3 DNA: TGTGCCTGGACTAGCGGGCACACAGATACGCAGTATTTT; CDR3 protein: CAWTSGHTDTQYF
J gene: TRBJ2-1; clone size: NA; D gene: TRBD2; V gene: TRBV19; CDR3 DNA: TGTGCCAGTAGCCGACGACTAGCGGGAGGATATAATGAGCAGTTCTTC; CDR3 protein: CASSRRLAGGYNEQFF
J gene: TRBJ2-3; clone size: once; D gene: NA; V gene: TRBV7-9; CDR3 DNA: TGTGCCAGCAGCTTTCGGATGGAGGCAGATACGCAGTATTTT; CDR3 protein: CASSFRMEADTQYF
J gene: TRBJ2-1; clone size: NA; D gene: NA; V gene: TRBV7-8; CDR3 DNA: TGTGCCAGCAGCAGCGTCGGTGAGCAGTTCTTC; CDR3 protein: CASSSVGEQFF
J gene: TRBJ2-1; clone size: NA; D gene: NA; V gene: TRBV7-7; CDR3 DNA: TGTGCCAGCAGCTTAATGGGGCGGGGTTGGGAGCAGTTCTTC; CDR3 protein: CASSLMGRGWEQFF
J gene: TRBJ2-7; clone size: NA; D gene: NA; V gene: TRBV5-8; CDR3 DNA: TGTGCCAGCAGCTTGTACAGCCAGGGGTCCTACGAGCAGTACTTC; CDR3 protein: CASSLYSQGSYEQYF
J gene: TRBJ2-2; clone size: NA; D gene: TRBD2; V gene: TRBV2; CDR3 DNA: TGTGCCAGCAGGGGGACTAGCGGGAGTACCGGGGAGCTGTTTTTT; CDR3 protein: CASRGTSGSTGELFF
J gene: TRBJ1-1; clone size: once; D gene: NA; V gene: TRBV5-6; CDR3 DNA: TGTGCCAGCAGCTTGGTTAGCAGAGATAACACTGAAGCTTTCTTT; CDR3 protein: CASSLVSRDNTEAFF
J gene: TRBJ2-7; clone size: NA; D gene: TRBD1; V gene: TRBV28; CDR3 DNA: TGTGCCAGCAGTACTGTGGGGAAGGGGGCGTGGTACGAGCAGTACTTC; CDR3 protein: CASSTVGKGAWYEQYF
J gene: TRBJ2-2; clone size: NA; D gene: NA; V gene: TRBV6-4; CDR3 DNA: TGTGCCAGCAGTATCCAGGCACCGCTCTCGAACACCGGGGAGCTGTTTTTT; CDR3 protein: CASSIQAPLSNTGELFF
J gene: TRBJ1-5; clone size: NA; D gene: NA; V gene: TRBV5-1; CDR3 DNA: TGCGCCAGCAGCTTGGGACCAGGGTCGGACCAGCCCCAGCATTTT; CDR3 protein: CASSLGPGSDQPQHF
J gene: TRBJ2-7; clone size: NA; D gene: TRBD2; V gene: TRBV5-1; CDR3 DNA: TGCGCCAGCAGCCCCGGGAGGGCCTACGAGCAGTACTTC; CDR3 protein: CASSPGRAYEQYF
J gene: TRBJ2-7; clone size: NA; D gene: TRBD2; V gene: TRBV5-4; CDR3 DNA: TGTGCCAGCAGCGTGGGACTAGCGGGAGACTACGAGCAGTACTTC; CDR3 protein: CASSVGLAGDYEQYF
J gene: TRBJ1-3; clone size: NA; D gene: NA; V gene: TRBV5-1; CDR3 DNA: TGCGCCAGCAGCTTGTCTCAGACTGGAAACACCATATATTTT; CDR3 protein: CASSLSQTGNTIYF